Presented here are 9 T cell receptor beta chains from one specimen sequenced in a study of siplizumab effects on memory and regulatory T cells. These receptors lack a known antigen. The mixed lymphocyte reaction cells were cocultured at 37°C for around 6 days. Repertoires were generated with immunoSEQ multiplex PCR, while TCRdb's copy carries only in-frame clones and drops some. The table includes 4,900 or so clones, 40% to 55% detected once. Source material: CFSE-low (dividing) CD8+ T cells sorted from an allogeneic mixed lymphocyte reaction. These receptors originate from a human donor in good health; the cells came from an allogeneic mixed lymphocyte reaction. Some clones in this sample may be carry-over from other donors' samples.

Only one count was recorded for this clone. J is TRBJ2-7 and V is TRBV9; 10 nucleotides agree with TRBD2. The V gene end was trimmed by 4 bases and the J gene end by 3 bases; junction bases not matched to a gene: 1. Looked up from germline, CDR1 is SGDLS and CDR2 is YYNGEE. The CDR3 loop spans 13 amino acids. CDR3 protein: CASSIAGGYEQYF. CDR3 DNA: TGTGCCAGCAGCATAGCGGGAGGCTACGAGCAGTACTTC.

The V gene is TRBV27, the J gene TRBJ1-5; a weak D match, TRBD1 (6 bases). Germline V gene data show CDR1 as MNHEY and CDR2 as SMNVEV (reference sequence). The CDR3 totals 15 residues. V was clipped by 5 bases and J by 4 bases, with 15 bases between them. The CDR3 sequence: CASSPYRDGNQPQHF. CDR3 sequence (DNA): TGTGCCAGCAGTCCGTACAGGGACGGGAATCAGCCCCAGCATTTT.

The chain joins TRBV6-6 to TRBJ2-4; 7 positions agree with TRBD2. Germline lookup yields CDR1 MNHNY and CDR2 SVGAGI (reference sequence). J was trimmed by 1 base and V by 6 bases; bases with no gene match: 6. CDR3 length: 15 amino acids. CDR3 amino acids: CASSPFGGAKNIQYF. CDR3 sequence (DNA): TGTGCCAGCAGCCCGTTCGGGGGGGCCAAAAACATTCAGTACTTC.

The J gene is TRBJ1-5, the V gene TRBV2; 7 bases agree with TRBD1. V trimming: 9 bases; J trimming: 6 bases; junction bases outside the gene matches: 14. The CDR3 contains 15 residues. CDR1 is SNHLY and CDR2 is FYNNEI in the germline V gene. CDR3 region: CASSGEGALTQPQHF. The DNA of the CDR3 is TGTGCCAGTTCAGGAGAGGGGGCGCTTACTCAGCCCCAGCATTTT.

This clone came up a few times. The DNA of the CDR3 is TGTGCCAGCAGCTTAATGGAGGGGTCCCGGGGCTACACCTTC. As protein: CASSLMEGSRGYTF. This chain links TRBV7-9 with TRBJ1-2; maybe TRBD1 (5 bases). Germline V lookup: CDR1 SEHNR, CDR2 FQNEAQ (reference sequence). V was shortened by 2 bases and J by 8 bases, with 15 bases between the two germline ends. The CDR3 contains 14 residues. Together with reference TRBV7-9 and TRBJ1-2, the CDR3 gives the full variable domain: DTGVSQNPRHKITKRGQNVTFRCDPISEHNRLYWYRQTLGQGPEFLTYFQNEAQLEKSRLLSDRFSAERPKGSFSTLEIQRTEQGDSAMYLCASSLMEGSRGYTFGSGTRLTVV.

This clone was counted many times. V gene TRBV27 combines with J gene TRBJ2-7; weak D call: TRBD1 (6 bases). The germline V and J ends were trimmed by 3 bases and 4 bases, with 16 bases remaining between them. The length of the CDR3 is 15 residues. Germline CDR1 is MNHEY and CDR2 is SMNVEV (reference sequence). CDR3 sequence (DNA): TGTGCCAGCAGTTTTTTTGGGGGCGCAGGTTACGAGCAGTACTTC. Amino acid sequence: CASSFFGGAGYEQYF.

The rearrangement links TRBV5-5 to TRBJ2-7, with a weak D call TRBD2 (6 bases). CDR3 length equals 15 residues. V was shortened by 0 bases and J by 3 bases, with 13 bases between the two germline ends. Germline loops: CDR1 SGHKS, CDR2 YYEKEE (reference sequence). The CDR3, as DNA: TGTGCCAGCAGCTTGGCCGCTTTAGCGGACTACGAGCAGTACTTC. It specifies CASSLAALADYEQYF.

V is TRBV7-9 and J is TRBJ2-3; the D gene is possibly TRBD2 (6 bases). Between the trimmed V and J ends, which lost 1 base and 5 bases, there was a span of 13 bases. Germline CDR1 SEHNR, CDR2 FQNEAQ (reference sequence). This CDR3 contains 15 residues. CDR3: CASSLVGRLEDTQYF. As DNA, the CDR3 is TGTGCCAGCAGCTTAGTAGGCCGACTAGAAGATACGCAGTATTTT.

The CDR3 DNA is TGTGCCAGCAGCCCCACCCCACTAGCGGGAGGGTACAATGAGCAGTTCTTC. It specifies CASSPTPLAGGYNEQFF. V gene TRBV7-3 combines with J gene TRBJ2-1, with 13 bases lining up with TRBD2. The CDR3 contains 17 residues. The V and J ends lost 5 bases and 4 bases, in that order; junction bases with no gene match: 8. In germline, CDR1 is SGHTA, CDR2 FQGTGA.